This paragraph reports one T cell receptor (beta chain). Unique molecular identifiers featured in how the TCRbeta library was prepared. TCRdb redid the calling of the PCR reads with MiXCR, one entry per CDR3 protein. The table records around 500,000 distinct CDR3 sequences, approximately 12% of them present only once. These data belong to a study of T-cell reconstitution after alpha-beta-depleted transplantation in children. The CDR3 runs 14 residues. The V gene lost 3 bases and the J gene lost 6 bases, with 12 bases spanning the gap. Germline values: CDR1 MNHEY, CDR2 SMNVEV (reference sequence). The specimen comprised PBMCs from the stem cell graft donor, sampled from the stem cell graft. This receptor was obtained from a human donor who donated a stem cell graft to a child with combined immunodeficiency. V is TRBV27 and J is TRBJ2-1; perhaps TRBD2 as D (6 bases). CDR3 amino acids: CASSFGRVTNEQFF. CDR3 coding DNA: TGTGCCAGCAGTTTCGGGAGAGTCACCAATGAGCAGTTCTTC.